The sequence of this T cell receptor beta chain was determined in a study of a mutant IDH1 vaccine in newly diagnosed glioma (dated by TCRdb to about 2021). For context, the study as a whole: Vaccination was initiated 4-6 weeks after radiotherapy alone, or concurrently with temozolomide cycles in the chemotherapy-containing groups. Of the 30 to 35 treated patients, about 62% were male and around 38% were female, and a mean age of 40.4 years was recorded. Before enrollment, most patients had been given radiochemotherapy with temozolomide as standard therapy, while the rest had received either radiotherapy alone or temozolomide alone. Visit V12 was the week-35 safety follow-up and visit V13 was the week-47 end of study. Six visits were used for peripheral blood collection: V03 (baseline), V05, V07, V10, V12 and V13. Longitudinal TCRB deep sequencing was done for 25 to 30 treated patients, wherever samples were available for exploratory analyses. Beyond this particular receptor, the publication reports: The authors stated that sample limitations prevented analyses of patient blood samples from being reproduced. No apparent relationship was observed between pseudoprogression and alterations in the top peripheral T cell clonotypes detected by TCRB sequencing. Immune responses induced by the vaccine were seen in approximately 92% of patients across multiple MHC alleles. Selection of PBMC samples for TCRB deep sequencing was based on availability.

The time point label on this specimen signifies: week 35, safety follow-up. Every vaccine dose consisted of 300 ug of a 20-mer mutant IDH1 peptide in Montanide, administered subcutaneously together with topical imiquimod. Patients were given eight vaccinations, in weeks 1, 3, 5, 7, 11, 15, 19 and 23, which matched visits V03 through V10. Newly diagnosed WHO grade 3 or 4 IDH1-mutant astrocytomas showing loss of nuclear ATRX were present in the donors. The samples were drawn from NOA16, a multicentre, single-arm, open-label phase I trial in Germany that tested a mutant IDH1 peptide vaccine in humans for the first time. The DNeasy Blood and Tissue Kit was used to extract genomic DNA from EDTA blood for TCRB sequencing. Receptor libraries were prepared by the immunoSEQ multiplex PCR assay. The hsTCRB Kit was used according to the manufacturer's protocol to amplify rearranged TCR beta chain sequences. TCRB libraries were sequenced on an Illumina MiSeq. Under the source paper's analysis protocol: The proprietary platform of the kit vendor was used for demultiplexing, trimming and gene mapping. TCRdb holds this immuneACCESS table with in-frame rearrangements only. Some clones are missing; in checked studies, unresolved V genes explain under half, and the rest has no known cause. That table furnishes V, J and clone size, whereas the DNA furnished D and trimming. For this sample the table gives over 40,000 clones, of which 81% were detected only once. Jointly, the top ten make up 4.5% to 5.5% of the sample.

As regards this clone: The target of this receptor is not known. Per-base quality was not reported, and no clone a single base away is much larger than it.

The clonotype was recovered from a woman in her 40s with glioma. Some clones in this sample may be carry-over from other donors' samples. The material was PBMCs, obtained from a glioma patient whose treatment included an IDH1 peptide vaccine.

The CDR3 protein sequence reads: CASSPEPTGVYGYTF. Read as DNA, the sequence is TGTGCCAGCAGCCCCGAACCGACAGGGGTCTATGGCTACACCTTC. Recombination linked TRBV9 to TRBJ1-2; TRBD1 agrees with 8 junctional bases. The CDR3 runs 15 amino acids, cysteine and phenylalanine included. Here the CDR3 DNA is all that survives: 45 bases in frame from base 1. Via the germline V gene, CDR1 is SGDLS and CDR2 YYNGEE. Compared with germline, V lacks 4 bases and J lacks 4 bases; bases without a gene match: 9. The CDR3 plus the reference TRBV9 and TRBJ1-2 genes for the other parts give the full variable domain: DSGVTQTPKHLITATGQRVTLRCSPRSGDLSVYWYQQSLDQGLQFLIQYYNGEERAKGNILERFSAQQFPDLHSELNLSSLELGDSALYFCASSPEPTGVYGYTFGSGTRLTVV.